These 20 T cell receptor beta chains share one sample of origin, sequenced in a study of blood T cell repertoires in COVID-19. TCRdb's copy holds only in-frame clones and misses some; the assay was immunoSEQ multiplex PCR. The sample has more than 150,000 clones; over 90% are singletons. Material: peripheral blood. These receptors originate from a man aged 45 to 65 with acute or convalescent COVID-19.

The chain combines TRBV5-1 with TRBJ1-1, with D unclear. V was cut by 4 bases and J by 3 bases, with 16 bases left in between. Germline V gene data show CDR1 as SGHRS and CDR2 as YFSETQ. This CDR3 contains 15 residues. In DNA form, the CDR3 reads TGCGCCAGCAGCCCAACTCGGAGAGATGACACTGAAGCTTTCTTT. It yields the protein CASSPTRRDDTEAFF.

V is TRBV11-2 and J is TRBJ1-1; D gene uncertain. CDR1 and CDR2 (germline): SGHAT, FQNNGV. Deletions cut 0 bases from V and 6 bases from J, with 14 bases between. The CDR3 has 15 residues. CDR3 residues: CASSLDHWGGSEAFF. The CDR3 DNA follows: TGTGCCAGCAGCTTAGACCATTGGGGAGGTTCTGAAGCTTTCTTT.

This chain links TRBV19 with TRBJ2-2, with D maybe TRBD1 (5 bases). From germline, CDR1 is LNHDA and CDR2 SQIVND (reference sequence). Trimming left V 7 bases short and J 8 bases short, with 17 bases between. This CDR3 has 14 residues. The CDR3 nucleotides read TGTGCCAGTACCCCTCCACAGGTTGGAGGGGAGCTGTTTTTT. It encodes CASTPPQVGGELFF.

V usage is TRBV7-2 and J usage is TRBJ2-4, with D possibly being TRBD1 (6 bases). Germline lookup yields CDR1 SGHTA and CDR2 FQGNSA. CDR3 length: 15 amino acids. Trimming removed 5 bases from V and 8 bases from J, with 19 bases in between. The CDR3 DNA is TGTGCCAGCAGCGGTCAGGGGTCGCGACGGGACATTCAGTACTTC. Encoded protein: CASSGQGSRRDIQYF.

This chain links TRBV5-1 with TRBJ2-1, with 7 bases that match TRBD2. The CDR3 spans 16 residues. V dropped 1 base and J dropped 8; count of bases not matched to a gene: 12. Germline CDR1 reads SGHRS; CDR2 reads YFSETQ. CDR3 coding DNA: TGCGCCAGCAGCTTGAGGGCGGGAGCATTTGGGGATGAGCAGTTCTTC. Translated, it gives CASSLRAGAFGDEQFF.

Worth noting for this clone: Other DNA sequences within the sample encode an identical CDR3. The rearrangement joins TRBV27 to TRBJ2-1; tentatively, D is TRBD1 (5 bases). Germline assignment: CDR1 MNHEY and CDR2 SMNVEV (reference sequence). Trimming took off 3 bases at V and 4 bases at J, with 7 bases between the two ends. The CDR3 has 13 amino acids. The CDR3, as DNA: TGTGCCAGCAGTTTGGGGCAGTACAATGAGCAGTTCTTC. Amino acid sequence: CASSLGQYNEQFF.

This clone appeared a single time. The rearrangement uses TRBV9 and TRBJ1-6; 9 bases agree with TRBD1. CDR3 length: 14 residues. V shed 3 bases, J shed 9 bases, and the junction held 4 bases outside the gene matches. Germline-derived CDR1 and CDR2 are SGDLS and YYNGEE. The CDR3 is CASSEQGAFSPLHF. CDR3 nucleotides: TGTGCCAGCAGCGAACAGGGGGCATTTTCACCCCTCCACTTT.

This chain joins TRBV7-2 and TRBJ1-3, with a tentative D call TRBD1 (5 bases). V shed 1 base and J shed 0 bases, with 7 bases lying between them. The CDR3 length is 15 residues. Germline CDR1 SGHTA, CDR2 FQGNSA. CDR3 coding DNA: TGTGCCAGCAGCTTAGACAGGAACTCTGGAAACACCATATATTTT. Translated: CASSLDRNSGNTIYF.

The DNA for the CDR3 is TGCGCCAGCAGCCAGGTGCTGACAGGGGAATCACCCCTCCACTTT. Protein product: CASSQVLTGESPLHF. V is TRBV4-1 and J is TRBJ1-6; 8 bases agree with TRBD1. The CDR3 runs to 15 residues. Germline CDR1 MGHRA, CDR2 YSYEKL. V lost 3 bases and J lost 10; bases outside the gene matches: 8.

V gene TRBV7-2 combines with J gene TRBJ2-3, with TRBD2 matching 13 bases. CDR3 length: 17 amino acids. Germline trimming cut 2 bases from V and 5 bases from J; bases unmatched to any gene: 7. In germline, CDR1 is SGHTA, CDR2 FQGNSA. CDR3 nucleotides: TGTGCCAGCAGCTTACGGGGGACTAGCGGGATTATAGATACGCAGTATTTT. As protein: CASSLRGTSGIIDTQYF.

The chain has TRBV7-6 and TRBJ2-3, with 12 nucleotides matching TRBD1. In germline, CDR1 is SGHVS, CDR2 FNYEAQ. Losses at the gene ends were 5 bases for V and 1 base for J; bases not matched to a gene: 10. The CDR3 is 18 residues long. CDR3 protein: CASSRAPGQGAGTDTQYF. Written as DNA, the CDR3 is TGTGCCAGCAGCCGAGCTCCGGGACAGGGGGCAGGCACAGATACGCAGTATTTT.

The chain links TRBV18 to TRBJ2-3, with D possibly matching TRBD2 (6 bases). This CDR3 contains 16 residues. Germline V gene lookup returns CDR1 KGHSH and CDR2 LQKENI. Trimming took off 3 bases at V and 0 bases at J, with 13 bases between the two ends. In DNA, the CDR3 is TGTGCCAGCTCACCTGAGGATGGGACTAGCACAGATACGCAGTATTTT. Amino acids: CASSPEDGTSTDTQYF.

The chain carries TRBV10-3 and TRBJ1-1; 8 nucleotides match TRBD1. The CDR3 is 14 residues long. Germline V gives CDR1 ENHRY, CDR2 SYGVKD. V lost 6 bases to trimming and J lost 0 bases; unmatched junction nucleotides: 3. The CDR3 reads CAIRTGEMNTEAFF. The CDR3, as DNA: TGTGCCATCAGGACAGGGGAGATGAACACTGAAGCTTTCTTT.

This clone was found a few times. V and J are TRBV19 and TRBJ2-5, with 15 bases fitting TRBD2. The CDR3 is 16 amino acids. Germline V gene sequence: CDR1 LNHDA, CDR2 SQIVND (reference sequence). V lost 5 bases, J lost 4 bases, and 5 bases stayed unmatched. The CDR3 spells CASSAGLAGGTETQYF. DNA of the CDR3: TGTGCCAGTAGTGCGGGACTAGCGGGGGGTACAGAGACCCAGTACTTC.

The V gene is TRBV5-4, the J gene TRBJ2-7, with 8 bases that match TRBD2. The CDR3 runs 13 residues. In germline, CDR1 is SGHNT, CDR2 YYREEE (reference sequence). The V gene end was trimmed by 2 bases and the J gene end by 6 bases; junction bases not matched to a gene: 4. The CDR3 region is CASSFSGVGEQYF. CDR3 bases: TGTGCCAGCAGCTTTAGCGGGGTTGGCGAGCAGTACTTC.

The CDR3 is CASSPVTPSTNEQFF. Here the CDR3 DNA reads TGTGCCAGCAGCCCTGTGACTCCCTCCACCAATGAGCAGTTCTTC. This chain links TRBV9 with TRBJ2-1; no reliable D call. V lost 4 bases to trimming and J lost 6 bases, with 17 bases between them. CDR3 length: 15 amino acids. Per the germline V gene, CDR1 is SGDLS and CDR2 is YYNGEE.

This chain uses TRBV5-5 with TRBJ1-6; D is perhaps TRBD1 (6 bases). CDR1 and CDR2 (germline): SGHKS, YYEKEE (reference sequence). There are 15 residues in the CDR3. Trimming took 3 bases from V and 7 from J, leaving 14 bases between them. The CDR3 bases are TGTGCCAGCAGCTCCTGGGACACGGTAAATTCACCCCTCCACTTT. Residues: CASSSWDTVNSPLHF. Looking up the rest from reference TRBV5-5 and TRBJ1-6 gives the full variable domain: DAGVTQSPTHLIKTRGQQVTLRCSPISGHKSVSWYQQVLGQGPQFIFQYYEKEERGRGNFPDRFSARQFPNYSSELNVNALLLGDSALYLCASSSWDTVNSPLHFGNGTRLTVT.

The chain recombines TRBV2 with TRBJ1-1; possibly TRBD1 for D (5 bases). Deletions cut 4 bases from V and 5 bases from J, with 23 bases between. The CDR3 runs to 17 residues. In germline, CDR1 is SNHLY, CDR2 FYNNEI. The CDR3: CASSVPRGGETRTEAFF. The CDR3, as DNA: TGTGCCAGCAGTGTCCCAAGGGGTGGAGAAACGAGGACTGAAGCTTTCTTT. Full variable domain (missing parts from reference TRBV2 and TRBJ1-1): EPEVTQTPSHQVTQMGQEVILRCVPISNHLYFYWYRQILGQKVEFLVSFYNNEISEKSEIFDDQFSVERPDGSNFTLKIRSTKLEDSAMYFCASSVPRGGETRTEAFFGQGTRLTVV.

The chain recombines TRBV28 with TRBJ1-5, with 7 positions matching TRBD1. Per germline, CDR1 MDHEN and CDR2 SYDVKM. The CDR3 extends over 17 amino acids. Germline trimming cut 4 bases from V and 3 bases from J; bases unmatched to any gene: 12. This CDR3 reads CASSSPTGESPNQPQHF. DNA for the CDR3: TGTGCCAGCAGTTCGCCCACAGGGGAGAGCCCCAATCAGCCCCAGCATTTT.

The V gene is TRBV7-9, the J gene TRBJ2-7; D possibly corresponds to TRBD2 (6 bases). The CDR3 extends over 13 amino acids. V lost 4 bases, J lost 3 bases, and 10 bases lay in between. Germline CDR1 and CDR2: SEHNR and FQNEAQ (reference sequence). The CDR3 sequence is CASSSSAHYEQYF. CDR3 nucleotide sequence: TGTGCCAGCAGCTCTAGCGCGCACTACGAGCAGTACTTC. Looking up the rest from reference TRBV7-9 and TRBJ2-7 gives the full variable domain: DTGVSQNPRHKITKRGQNVTFRCDPISEHNRLYWYRQTLGQGPEFLTYFQNEAQLEKSRLLSDRFSAERPKGSFSTLEIQRTEQGDSAMYLCASSSSAHYEQYFGPGTRLTVT.